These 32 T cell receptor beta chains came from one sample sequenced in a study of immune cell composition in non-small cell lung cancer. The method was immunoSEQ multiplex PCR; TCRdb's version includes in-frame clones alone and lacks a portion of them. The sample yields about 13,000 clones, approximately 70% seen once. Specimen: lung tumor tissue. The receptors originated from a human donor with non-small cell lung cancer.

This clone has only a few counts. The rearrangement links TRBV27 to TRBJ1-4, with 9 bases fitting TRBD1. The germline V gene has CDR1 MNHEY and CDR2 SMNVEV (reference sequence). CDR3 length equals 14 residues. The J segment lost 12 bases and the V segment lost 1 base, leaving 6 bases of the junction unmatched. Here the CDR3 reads CASSLFGTGKELFF. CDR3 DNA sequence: TGTGCCAGCAGTTTATTCGGGACAGGGAAAGAACTGTTTTTT.

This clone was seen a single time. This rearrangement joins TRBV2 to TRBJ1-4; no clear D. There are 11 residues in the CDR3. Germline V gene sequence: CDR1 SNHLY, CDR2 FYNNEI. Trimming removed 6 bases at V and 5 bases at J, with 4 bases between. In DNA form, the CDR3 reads TGTGCCAGCAGCAGAAATGAAAAACTGTTTTTT. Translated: CASSRNEKLFF. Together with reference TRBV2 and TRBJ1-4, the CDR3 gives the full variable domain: EPEVTQTPSHQVTQMGQEVILRCVPISNHLYFYWYRQILGQKVEFLVSFYNNEISEKSEIFDDQFSVERPDGSNFTLKIRSTKLEDSAMYFCASSRNEKLFFGSGTQLSVL.

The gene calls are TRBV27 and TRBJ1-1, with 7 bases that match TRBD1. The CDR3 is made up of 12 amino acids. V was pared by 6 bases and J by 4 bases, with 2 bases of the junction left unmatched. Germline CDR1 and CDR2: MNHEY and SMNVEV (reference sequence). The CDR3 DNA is TGTGCCAGCAGGACAGGGCGCACTGAAGCTTTCTTT. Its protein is CASRTGRTEAFF.

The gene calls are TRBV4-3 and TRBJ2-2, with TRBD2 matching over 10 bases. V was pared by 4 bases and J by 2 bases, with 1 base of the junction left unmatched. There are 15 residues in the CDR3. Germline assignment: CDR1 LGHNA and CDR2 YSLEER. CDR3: CASSPLAGNTGELFF. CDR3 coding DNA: TGCGCCAGCAGCCCACTAGCGGGAAACACCGGGGAGCTGTTTTTT.

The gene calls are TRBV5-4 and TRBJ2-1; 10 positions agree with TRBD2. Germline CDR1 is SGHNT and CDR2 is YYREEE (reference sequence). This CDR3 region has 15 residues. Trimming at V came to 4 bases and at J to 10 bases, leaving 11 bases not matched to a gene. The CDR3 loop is CASSQGLASNSEQFF. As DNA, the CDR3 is TGTGCCAGCAGCCAGGGACTAGCGTCCAATTCGGAGCAGTTCTTC.

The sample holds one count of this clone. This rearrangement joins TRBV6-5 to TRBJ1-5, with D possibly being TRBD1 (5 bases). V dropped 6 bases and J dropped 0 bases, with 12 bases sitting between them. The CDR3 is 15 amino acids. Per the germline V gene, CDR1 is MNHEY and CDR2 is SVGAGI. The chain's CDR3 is CASSRAGVSNQPQHF. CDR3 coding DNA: TGTGCCAGCAGCCGCGCGGGGGTTAGCAATCAGCCCCAGCATTTT.

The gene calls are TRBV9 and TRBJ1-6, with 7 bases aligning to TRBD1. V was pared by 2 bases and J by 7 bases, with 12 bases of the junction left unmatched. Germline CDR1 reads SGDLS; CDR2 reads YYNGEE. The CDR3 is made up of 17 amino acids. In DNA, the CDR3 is TGTGCCAGCAGCGTTTCCCCGAGGACAGGCGCAAATTCACCCCTCCACTTT. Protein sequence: CASSVSPRTGANSPLHF.

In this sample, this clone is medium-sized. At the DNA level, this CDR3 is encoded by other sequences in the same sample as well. The CDR3 is CASSSGLAEYNEQFF. The DNA of the CDR3 is TGTGCCAGCAGCTCGGGACTAGCGGAATACAATGAGCAGTTCTTC. This chain connects TRBV7-9 to TRBJ2-1; TRBD2 matches at 11 bases. CDR3 length equals 15 residues. Germline V gene lookup returns CDR1 SEHNR and CDR2 FQNEAQ (reference sequence). Trimming at V came to 4 bases and at J to 4 bases, leaving 3 bases not matched to a gene.

The CDR3 region is CASSSSGPGETEAFF. CDR3 DNA: TGTGCCAGCAGTTCCAGCGGGCCCGGCGAAACTGAAGCTTTCTTT. The rearrangement links TRBV6-6 to TRBJ1-1; D call uncertain. Deletions cut 4 bases from V and 5 bases from J, with 17 bases between. The CDR3 extends over 15 amino acids. CDR1 MNHNY and CDR2 SVGAGI come from the germline V gene (reference sequence).

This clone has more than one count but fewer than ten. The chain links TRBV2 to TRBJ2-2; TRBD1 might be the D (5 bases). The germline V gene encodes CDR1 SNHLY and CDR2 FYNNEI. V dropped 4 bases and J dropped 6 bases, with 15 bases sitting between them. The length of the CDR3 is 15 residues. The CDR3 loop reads CASSGHRNGAGELFF. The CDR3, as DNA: TGTGCCAGCAGTGGTCACAGGAATGGGGCCGGGGAGCTGTTTTTT. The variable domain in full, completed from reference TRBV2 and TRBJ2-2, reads EPEVTQTPSHQVTQMGQEVILRCVPISNHLYFYWYRQILGQKVEFLVSFYNNEISEKSEIFDDQFSVERPDGSNFTLKIRSTKLEDSAMYFCASSGHRNGAGELFFGEGSRLTVL.

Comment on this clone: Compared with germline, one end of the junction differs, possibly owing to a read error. The CDR3 sequence: CASSPLQTGGNQQFF. CDR3 DNA sequence: TGTGCCAGCTCACCACTCCAGACAGGGGGCAATCAGCAGTTCTTC. The rearrangement joins TRBV18 to TRBJ2-1, with 10 bases that match TRBD1. The CDR3 is 15 amino acids. The germline CDR1 and CDR2 sequences are KGHSH and LQKENI.

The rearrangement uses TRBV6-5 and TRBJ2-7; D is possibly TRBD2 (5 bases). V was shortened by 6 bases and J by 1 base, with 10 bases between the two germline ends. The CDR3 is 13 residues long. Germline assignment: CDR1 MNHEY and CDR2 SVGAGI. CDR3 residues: CASSLTRSYEQYF. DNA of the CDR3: TGTGCCAGCAGCCTTACTAGATCCTACGAGCAGTACTTC.

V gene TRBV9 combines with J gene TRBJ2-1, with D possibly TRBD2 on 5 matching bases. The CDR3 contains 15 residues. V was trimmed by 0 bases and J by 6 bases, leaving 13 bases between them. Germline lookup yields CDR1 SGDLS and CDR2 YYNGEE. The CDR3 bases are TGTGCCAGCAGCGTAGGGCCTCTTGCGGGCAATGAGCAGTTCTTC. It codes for CASSVGPLAGNEQFF.

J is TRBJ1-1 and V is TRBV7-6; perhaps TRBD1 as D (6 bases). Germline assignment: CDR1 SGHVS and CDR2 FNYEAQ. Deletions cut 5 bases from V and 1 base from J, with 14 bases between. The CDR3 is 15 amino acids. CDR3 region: CASSHPQGPNTEAFF. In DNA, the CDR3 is TGTGCCAGCAGCCACCCACAGGGACCGAACACTGAAGCTTTCTTT.

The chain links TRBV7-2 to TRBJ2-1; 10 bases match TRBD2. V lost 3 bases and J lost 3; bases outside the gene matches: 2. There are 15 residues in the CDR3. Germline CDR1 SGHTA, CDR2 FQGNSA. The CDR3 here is CASSFASGSYNEQFF. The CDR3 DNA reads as TGTGCCAGCAGCTTCGCTAGCGGGAGCTACAATGAGCAGTTCTTC.

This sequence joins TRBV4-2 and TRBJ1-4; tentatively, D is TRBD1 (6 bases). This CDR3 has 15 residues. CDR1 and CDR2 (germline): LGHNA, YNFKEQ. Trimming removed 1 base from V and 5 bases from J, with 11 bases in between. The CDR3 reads CASSQGFTGNEKLFF. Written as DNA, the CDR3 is TGTGCCAGCAGCCAAGGCTTTACAGGGAATGAAAAACTGTTTTTT.

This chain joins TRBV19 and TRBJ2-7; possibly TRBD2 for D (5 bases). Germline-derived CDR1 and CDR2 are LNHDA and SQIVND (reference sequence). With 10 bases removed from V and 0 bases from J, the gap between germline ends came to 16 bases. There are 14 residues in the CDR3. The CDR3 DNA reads TGTGCCACGACGTCTCCCGGGATCTCCTACGAGCAGTACTTC. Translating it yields CATTSPGISYEQYF. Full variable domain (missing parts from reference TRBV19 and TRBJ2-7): DGGITQSPKYLFRKEGQNVTLSCEQNLNHDAMYWYRQDPGQGLRLIYYSQIVNDFQKGDIAEGYSVSREKKESFPLTVTSAQKNPTAFYLCATTSPGISYEQYFGPGTRLTVT.

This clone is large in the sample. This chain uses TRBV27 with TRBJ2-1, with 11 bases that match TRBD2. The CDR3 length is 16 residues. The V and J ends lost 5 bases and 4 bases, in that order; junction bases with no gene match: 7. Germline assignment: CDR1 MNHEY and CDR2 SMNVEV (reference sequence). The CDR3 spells CASSTGRLAGYNEQFF. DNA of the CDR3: TGTGCCAGCAGTACGGGGAGACTAGCGGGGTACAATGAGCAGTTCTTC.

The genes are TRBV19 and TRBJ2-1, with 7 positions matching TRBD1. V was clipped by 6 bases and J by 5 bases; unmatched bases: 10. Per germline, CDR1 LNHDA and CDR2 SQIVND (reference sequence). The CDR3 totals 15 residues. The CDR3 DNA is TGTGCCAGTAGGGCCCGGGACAGAGGAAACAATGAGCAGTTCTTC. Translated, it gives CASRARDRGNNEQFF.

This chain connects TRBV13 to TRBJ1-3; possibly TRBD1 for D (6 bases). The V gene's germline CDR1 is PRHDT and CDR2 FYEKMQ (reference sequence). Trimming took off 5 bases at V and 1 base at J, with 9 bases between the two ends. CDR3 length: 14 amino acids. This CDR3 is CASSQGNSGNTIYF. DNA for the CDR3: TGTGCCAGCAGCCAGGGGAATTCTGGAAACACCATATATTTT.

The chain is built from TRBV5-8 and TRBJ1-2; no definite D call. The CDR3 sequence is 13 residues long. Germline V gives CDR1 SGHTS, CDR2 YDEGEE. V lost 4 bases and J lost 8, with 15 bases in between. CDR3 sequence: CASSAVFVRGYTF. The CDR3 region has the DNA TGTGCCAGCAGCGCCGTTTTCGTGCGCGGCTACACCTTC.

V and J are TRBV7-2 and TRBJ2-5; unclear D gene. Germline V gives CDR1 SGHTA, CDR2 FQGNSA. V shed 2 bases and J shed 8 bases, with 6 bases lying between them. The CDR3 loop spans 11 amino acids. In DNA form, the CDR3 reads TGTGCCAGCAGCTTAAGCGCAACCCAGTACTTC. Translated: CASSLSATQYF.

CDR3 coding DNA: TGTGCCAGCAGTCCGGGGACTAGCGGGAGTTACAATGAGCAGTTCTTC. This sequence encodes CASSPGTSGSYNEQFF. J is TRBJ2-1 and V is TRBV27; 14 positions agree with TRBD2. Germline lookup yields CDR1 MNHEY and CDR2 SMNVEV (reference sequence). The CDR3 has 16 residues. Trimming removed 5 bases from V and 4 bases from J; junction bases left unmatched: 4.

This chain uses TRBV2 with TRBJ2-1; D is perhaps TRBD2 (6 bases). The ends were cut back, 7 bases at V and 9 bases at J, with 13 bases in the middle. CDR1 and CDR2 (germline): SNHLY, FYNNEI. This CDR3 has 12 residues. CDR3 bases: TGTGCCAGCACGACGGGGGTGGCTGAGCAGTTCTTC. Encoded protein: CASTTGVAEQFF.

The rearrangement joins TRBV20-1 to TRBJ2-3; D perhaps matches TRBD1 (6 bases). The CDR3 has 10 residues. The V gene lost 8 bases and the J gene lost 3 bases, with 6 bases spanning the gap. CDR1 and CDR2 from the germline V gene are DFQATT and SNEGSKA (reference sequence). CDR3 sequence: CSQGTDTQYF. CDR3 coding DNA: TGCAGTCAGGGGACAGATACGCAGTATTTT.

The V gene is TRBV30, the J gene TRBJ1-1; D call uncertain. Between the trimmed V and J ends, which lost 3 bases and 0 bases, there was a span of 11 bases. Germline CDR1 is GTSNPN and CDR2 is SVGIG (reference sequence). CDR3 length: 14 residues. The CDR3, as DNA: TGTGCCTGGAGGAACACCTTCATGAACACTGAAGCTTTCTTT. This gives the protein CAWRNTFMNTEAFF.

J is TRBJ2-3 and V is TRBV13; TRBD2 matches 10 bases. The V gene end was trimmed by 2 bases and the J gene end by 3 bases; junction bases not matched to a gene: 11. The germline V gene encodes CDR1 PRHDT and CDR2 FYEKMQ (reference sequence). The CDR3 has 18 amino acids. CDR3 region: CASSLKRGGQGKTDTQYF. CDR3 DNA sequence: TGTGCCAGCAGCTTAAAGCGGGGGGGCCAAGGGAAAACAGATACGCAGTATTTT.

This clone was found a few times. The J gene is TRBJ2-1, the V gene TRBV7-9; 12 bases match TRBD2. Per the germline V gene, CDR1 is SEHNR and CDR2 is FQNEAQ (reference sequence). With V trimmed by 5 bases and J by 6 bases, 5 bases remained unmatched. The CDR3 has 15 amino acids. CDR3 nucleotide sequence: TGTGCCAGCAGCCTTCTAGCGGGAGGGACCAATGAGCAGTTCTTC. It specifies CASSLLAGGTNEQFF.

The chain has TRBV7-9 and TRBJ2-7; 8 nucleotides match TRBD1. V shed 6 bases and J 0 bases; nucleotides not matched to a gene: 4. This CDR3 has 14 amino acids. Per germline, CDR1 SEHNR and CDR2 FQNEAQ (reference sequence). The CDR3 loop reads CASRPDRGSYEQYF. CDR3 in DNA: TGTGCCAGCAGACCAGACAGGGGCTCCTACGAGCAGTACTTC.

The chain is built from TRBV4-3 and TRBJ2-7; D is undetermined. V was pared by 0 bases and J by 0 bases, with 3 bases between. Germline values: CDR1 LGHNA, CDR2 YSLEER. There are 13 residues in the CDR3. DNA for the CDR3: TGCGCCAGCAGCCAAGAGGCCTCCTACGAGCAGTACTTC. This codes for CASSQEASYEQYF.

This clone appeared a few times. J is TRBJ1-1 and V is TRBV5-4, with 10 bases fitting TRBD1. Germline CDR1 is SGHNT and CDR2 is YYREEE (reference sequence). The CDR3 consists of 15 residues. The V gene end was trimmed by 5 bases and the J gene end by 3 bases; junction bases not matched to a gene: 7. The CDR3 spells CASSSGDRGYTEAFF. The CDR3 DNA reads TGTGCCAGCAGTTCTGGGGACAGGGGTTACACTGAAGCTTTCTTT.

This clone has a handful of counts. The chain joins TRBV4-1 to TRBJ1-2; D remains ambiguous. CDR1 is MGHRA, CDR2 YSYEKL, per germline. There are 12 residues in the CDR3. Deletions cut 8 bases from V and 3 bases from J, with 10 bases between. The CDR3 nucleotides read TGCGCCAGCTCCCACCGGGACTATGGCTACACCTTC. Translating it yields CASSHRDYGYTF.